Listed below are T cell receptor beta chains from one sample, sequenced in a study of blood T cell repertoires in COVID-19. Profiled with immunoSEQ multiplex PCR; TCRdb holds only in-frame clones, not every one. This sample yields some 55,000 clones, of which 90% are seen a single time; just under 8.5% belongs to the top ten. The sequenced sample consisted of peripheral blood. The receptors were sampled from a woman aged 40-49 years with active COVID-19. The CDR3 runs from the conserved cysteine through the conserved F or W. The order of the fields is V gene, D gene, CDR3 length, J gene, clone size, CDR3 DNA, CDR3 protein. The D gene is left open where the match is weak. Expanded clones are given a class, and other clones once, few, many or no size at all.

TRBV10-3	-	16	TRBJ2-3	-	TGTGCCACCTCCTTGACTATTCAAAACGATCCAGATACGCAGTATTTT	CATSLTIQNDPDTQYF
TRBV19	-	15	TRBJ1-4	-	TGTGCCAGTAGTATGGCAGGGGCGGCTAATGAAAAACTGTTTTTT	CASSMAGAANEKLFF
TRBV18	TRBD1	16	TRBJ1-1	once	TGTGCCAGCTCACCCCCGACAGGGGGCGTGACGACTGAAGCTTTCTTT	CASSPPTGGVTTEAFF
TRBV6-5	-	15	TRBJ2-5	-	TGTGCCAGCAGTTACCCTACAGGGCTCCAAGAGACCCAGTACTTC	CASSYPTGLQETQYF
TRBV19	TRBD1	19	TRBJ2-1	-	TGTGCCAGTAGTACAGAGGGACAGGGGACGATCACCGCCTACAATGAGCAGTTCTTC	CASSTEGQGTITAYNEQFF
TRBV5-4	TRBD1	15	TRBJ2-5	-	TGTGCCAGCAGTTACCTTCAGGGGGCAAGGGAGACCCAGTACTTC	CASSYLQGARETQYF
TRBV20-1	-	11	TRBJ2-7	-	TGCAGTGTGGGGGCTCGACCCGAGCAGTACTTC	CSVGARPEQYF
TRBV30	-	13	TRBJ2-7	-	TGTGCCTGGGTGGAGGTCCGCTCCTACGAGCAGTACTTC	CAWVEVRSYEQYF
TRBV4-2	TRBD2	19	TRBJ2-7	-	TGTGCCAGCAGCCAGGGACTAGCGGGGAGAAACCAAAACTCCTACGAGCAGTACTTC	CASSQGLAGRNQNSYEQYF
TRBV7-8	-	15	TRBJ2-1	-	TGTGCCAGCAGCTTTGGTAGCACCACCTACAATGAGCAGTTCTTC	CASSFGSTTYNEQFF
TRBV28	TRBD1	15	TRBJ1-6	-	TGTGCCAGCACCCCATCGACAGGGGCGATTTCACCCCTCCACTTT	CASTPSTGAISPLHF
TRBV6-5	-	13	TRBJ1-4	-	TGTGCCACCGCCCTCCTGGGGCTTGAAAAACTGTTTTTT	CATALLGLEKLFF
TRBV18	-	16	TRBJ2-7	-	TGTGCCAGCTCCCGCGGTGGAGACGCGACGGTCGACGAGCAGTACTTC	CASSRGGDATVDEQYF
TRBV9	TRBD2	18	TRBJ2-1	-	TGTGCCAGCACCCCGGGACTAGCGGGGGGTCCAGGATACAATGAGCAGTTCTTC	CASTPGLAGGPGYNEQFF
TRBV6-5	-	14	TRBJ1-4	-	TGTGCCAGCAGTAGGACAAGGTCTCTTGAAAAACTGTTTTTT	CASSRTRSLEKLFF
TRBV7-9	TRBD1	12	TRBJ1-2	-	TGTGCCAGCAGCGTCGGACAGGATGGCTACACCTTC	CASSVGQDGYTF
TRBV6-5	-	13	TRBJ1-1	-	TGTGCCAGCAGTTCCGTCCCAGGGACTGAAGCTTTCTTT	CASSSVPGTEAFF
TRBV5-1	-	13	TRBJ1-2	-	TGCGCCAGCCGCACCGACCCTCCCGGGGGCTACACCTTC	CASRTDPPGGYTF
TRBV30	-	14	TRBJ2-7	-	TGTGCCTGGAGTCGGAACCCCCCAGGGTACGAGCAGTACTTC	CAWSRNPPGYEQYF
TRBV7-2	TRBD2	15	TRBJ2-1	few	TGTGCCAGCAGCTTTCCGGGACTAGTCTCGAATGAGCAGTTCTTC	CASSFPGLVSNEQFF
TRBV2	-	15	TRBJ1-2	-	TGTGCCAGCAGCAAAGGCGCTGGAGCTAACTATGGCTACACCTTC	CASSKGAGANYGYTF
TRBV4-3	TRBD1	15	TRBJ2-2	-	TGCGCCAGCAGCCAAGATCAGGGGGTGGAAGGGGAGCTGTTTTTT	CASSQDQGVEGELFF
TRBV27	-	14	TRBJ1-1	-	TGTGCCAGCAGTTTATCGTTGGGGGCCGCGGAAGCTTTCTTT	CASSLSLGAAEAFF
TRBV9	TRBD1	15	TRBJ1-1	-	TGTGCCAGCAGCGTAAGTGGGACAGGAACCACTGAAGCTTTCTTT	CASSVSGTGTTEAFF
TRBV6-6	-	15	TRBJ1-5	few	TGTGCCAGCAGTCGACAGTCGGGGGGCAATCAGCCCCAGCATTTT	CASSRQSGGNQPQHF
TRBV18	-	14	TRBJ1-5	-	TGTGCCAGCTCCCGAGGACTCCGTTTGGAGCCCCAGCATTTT	CASSRGLRLEPQHF
TRBV10-3	-	16	TRBJ2-3	few	TGTGCCATCAGTGAGTCGCGGCGTGGAGGTCCAGATACGCAGTATTTT	CAISESRRGGPDTQYF
TRBV18	TRBD2	16	TRBJ2-3	-	TGTGCCAGCTCCCCGAGACTAGCGGGGCAAACAGATACGCAGTATTTT	CASSPRLAGQTDTQYF
TRBV7-2	TRBD1	17	TRBJ1-1	-	TGTGCCAGCAGCTTAGCCCGACAGGGGGCGGCGAACACTGAAGCTTTCTTT	CASSLARQGAANTEAFF
TRBV5-1	-	14	TRBJ2-1	-	TGCGCCAGCAGTTTAGGGAGCTCCTACAATGAGCAGTTCTTC	CASSLGSSYNEQFF
TRBV4-1	-	18	TRBJ2-7	-	TGCGCCAGCAGCCAAGTCCCCCTCGGGTGGGGGGATACCTACGAGCAGTACTTC	CASSQVPLGWGDTYEQYF
TRBV19	TRBD1	15	TRBJ1-2	-	TGTGCCAGTAGTATTCAAGACAGGGTCAGCTATGGCTACACCTTC	CASSIQDRVSYGYTF
TRBV6-4	TRBD2	14	TRBJ2-1	-	TGTGCCAGCAGTAGCGGGGGGGCCTACAATGAGCAGTTCTTC	CASSSGGAYNEQFF
TRBV5-8	-	13	TRBJ1-5	-	TGTGCCAGCAGCTTGCGGCGGAATCAGCCCCAGCATTTT	CASSLRRNQPQHF
TRBV11-2	-	15	TRBJ2-3	-	TGTGCCAGTATTACGGGGGAGCGGACCACAGATACGCAGTATTTT	CASITGERTTDTQYF
TRBV30	TRBD2	14	TRBJ2-1	-	TGTGCCTGGTTACTAGCGGGGGGGCCGAATGAGCAGTTCTTC	CAWLLAGGPNEQFF
TRBV12-5	-	13	TRBJ2-3	-	TGTGCTAGTGGTTTGGTAGTAGATGATACGCAGTATTTT	CASGLVVDDTQYF
TRBV7-9	-	13	TRBJ2-7	once	TGTGCCAGCAGCCAAAGGGGGGGCAACGAGCAGTACTTC	CASSQRGGNEQYF
TRBV6-1	-	13	TRBJ1-4	-	TGTGCCAGCAGTGAAGTAGAGGAAGGAAAGCGGTTTTTT	CASSEVEEGKRFF
TRBV5-4	-	13	TRBJ2-3	-	TGTGCCAGCAAGGGTATGGGGCGAAATACGCAGTATTTT	CASKGMGRNTQYF
TRBV7-9	TRBD2	17	TRBJ2-3	-	TGTGCCAGCAGCTTAGGACTAGCGGGGCCCTACACAGATACGCAGTATTTT	CASSLGLAGPYTDTQYF